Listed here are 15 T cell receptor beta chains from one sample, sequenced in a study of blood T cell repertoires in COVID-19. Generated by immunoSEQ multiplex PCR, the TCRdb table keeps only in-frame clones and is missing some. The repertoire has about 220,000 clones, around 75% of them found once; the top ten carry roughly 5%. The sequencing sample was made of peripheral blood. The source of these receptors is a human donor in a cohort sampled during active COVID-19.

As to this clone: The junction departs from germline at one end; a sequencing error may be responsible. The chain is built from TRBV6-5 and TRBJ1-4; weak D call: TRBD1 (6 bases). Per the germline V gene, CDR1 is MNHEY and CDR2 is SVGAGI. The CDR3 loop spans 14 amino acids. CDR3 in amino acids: CASSSATGSRKTVF. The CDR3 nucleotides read TGTGCCAGCAGCTCAGCGACAGGTTCAAGAAAAACTGTTTTT.

As DNA, the CDR3 is TGCGCCAGCAGCTTGGCACAGTCACATGGCTACACCTTC. Translated, it gives CASSLAQSHGYTF. The rearrangement uses TRBV5-1 and TRBJ1-2; D is unclear. Trimming removed 0 bases at V and 6 bases at J, with 9 bases between. The CDR3 runs to 13 residues. CDR1 and CDR2 (germline): SGHRS, YFSETQ. Full variable domain (rest looked up from reference TRBV5-1 and TRBJ1-2): KAGVTQTPRYLIKTRGQQVTLSCSPISGHRSVSWYQQTPGQGLQFLFEYFSETQRNKGNFPGRFSGRQFSNSRSEMNVSTLELGDSALYLCASSLAQSHGYTFGSGTRLTVV.

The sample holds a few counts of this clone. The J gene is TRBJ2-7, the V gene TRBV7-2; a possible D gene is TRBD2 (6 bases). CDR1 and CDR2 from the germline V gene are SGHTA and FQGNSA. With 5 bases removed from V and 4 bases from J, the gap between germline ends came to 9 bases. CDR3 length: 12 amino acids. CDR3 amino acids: CASSESGYEQYF. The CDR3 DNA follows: TGTGCCAGCAGCGAAAGCGGGTACGAGCAGTACTTC.

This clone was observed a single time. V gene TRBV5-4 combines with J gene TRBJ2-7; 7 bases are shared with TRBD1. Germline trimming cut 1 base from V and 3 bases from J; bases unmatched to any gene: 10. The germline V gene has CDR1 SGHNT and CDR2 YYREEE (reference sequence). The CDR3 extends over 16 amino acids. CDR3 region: CASSLRGQSWDYEQYF. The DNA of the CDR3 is TGTGCCAGCAGCTTGCGGGGACAGTCCTGGGACTACGAGCAGTACTTC.

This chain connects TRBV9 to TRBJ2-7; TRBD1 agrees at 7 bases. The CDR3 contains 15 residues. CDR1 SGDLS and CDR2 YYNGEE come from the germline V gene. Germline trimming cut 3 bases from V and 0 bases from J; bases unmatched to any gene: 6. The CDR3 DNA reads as TGTGCCAGCAGCGAGGCCGGGACAGTCTCCTACGAGCAGTACTTC. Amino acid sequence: CASSEAGTVSYEQYF.

The CDR3 coding sequence is TGTGCCAGCAGCTTAGTACCTAACAGTTTGGCGCCCCAGCATTTT. It is translated as CASSLVPNSLAPQHF. The chain is built from TRBV7-8 and TRBJ1-5; no reliable D call. V was trimmed by 1 base and J by 9 bases, leaving 16 bases between them. The germline V gene encodes CDR1 SGHVS and CDR2 FQNEAQ. The CDR3 covers 15 residues.

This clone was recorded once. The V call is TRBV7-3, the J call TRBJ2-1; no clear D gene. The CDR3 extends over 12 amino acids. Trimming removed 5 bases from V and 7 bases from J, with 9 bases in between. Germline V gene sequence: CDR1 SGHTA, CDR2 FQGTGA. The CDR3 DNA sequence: TGTGCCAGCAGCCAAAATTTGAATGAGCAGTTCTTC. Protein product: CASSQNLNEQFF.

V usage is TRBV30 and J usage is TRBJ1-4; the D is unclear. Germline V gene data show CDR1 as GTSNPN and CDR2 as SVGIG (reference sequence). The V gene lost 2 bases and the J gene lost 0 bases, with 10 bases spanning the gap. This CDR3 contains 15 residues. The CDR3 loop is CAWSLGRTTNEKLFF. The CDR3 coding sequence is TGTGCCTGGAGTCTAGGCAGAACAACTAATGAAAAACTGTTTTTT.

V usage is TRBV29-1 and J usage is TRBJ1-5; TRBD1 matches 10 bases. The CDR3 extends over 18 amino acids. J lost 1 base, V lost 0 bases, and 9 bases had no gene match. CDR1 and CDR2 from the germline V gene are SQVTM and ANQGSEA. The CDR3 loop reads CSVEDLTGGGESNQPQHF. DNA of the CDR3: TGCAGCGTTGAAGATTTGACAGGGGGCGGGGAGAGCAATCAGCCCCAGCATTTT.

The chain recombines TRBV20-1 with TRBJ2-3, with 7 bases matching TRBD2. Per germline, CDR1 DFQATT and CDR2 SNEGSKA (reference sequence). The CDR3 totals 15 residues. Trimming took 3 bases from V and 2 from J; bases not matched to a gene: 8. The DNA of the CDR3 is TGCAGTGCTAGTCCTAGCGGATTGATCACAGATACGCAGTATTTT. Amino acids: CSASPSGLITDTQYF.

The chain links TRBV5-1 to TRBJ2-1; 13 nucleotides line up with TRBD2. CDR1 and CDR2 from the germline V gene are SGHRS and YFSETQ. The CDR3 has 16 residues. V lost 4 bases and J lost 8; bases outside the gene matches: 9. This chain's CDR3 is CASSQDWTSGSYEQFF. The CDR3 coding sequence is TGCGCCAGCAGCCAGGATTGGACTAGCGGGAGTTATGAGCAGTTCTTC. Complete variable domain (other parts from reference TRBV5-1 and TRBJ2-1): KAGVTQTPRYLIKTRGQQVTLSCSPISGHRSVSWYQQTPGQGLQFLFEYFSETQRNKGNFPGRFSGRQFSNSRSEMNVSTLELGDSALYLCASSQDWTSGSYEQFFGPGTRLTVL.

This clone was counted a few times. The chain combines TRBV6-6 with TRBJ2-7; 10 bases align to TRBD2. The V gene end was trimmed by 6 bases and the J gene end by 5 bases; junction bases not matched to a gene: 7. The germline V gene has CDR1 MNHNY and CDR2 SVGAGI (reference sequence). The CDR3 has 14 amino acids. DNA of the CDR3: TGTGCCAGCAGCCGCCTAGCGGGAGCCCACGAGCAGTACTTC. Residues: CASSRLAGAHEQYF.

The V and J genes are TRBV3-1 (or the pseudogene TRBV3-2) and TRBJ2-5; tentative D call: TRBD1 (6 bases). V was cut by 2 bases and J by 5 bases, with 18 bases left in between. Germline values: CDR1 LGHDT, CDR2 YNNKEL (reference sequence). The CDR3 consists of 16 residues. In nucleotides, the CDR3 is TGTGCCAGCAGCCAACAACACTACAGGGCGTGGGAGACCCAGTACTTC. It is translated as CASSQQHYRAWETQYF.

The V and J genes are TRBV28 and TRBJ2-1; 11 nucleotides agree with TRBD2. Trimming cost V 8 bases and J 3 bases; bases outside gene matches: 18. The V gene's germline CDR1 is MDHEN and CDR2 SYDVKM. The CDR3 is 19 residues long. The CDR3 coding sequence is TGTGCCAGCCCACCCCGGCTAGCGGGAGGCCCCGCCGGCTACAATGAGCAGTTCTTC. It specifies CASPPRLAGGPAGYNEQFF.

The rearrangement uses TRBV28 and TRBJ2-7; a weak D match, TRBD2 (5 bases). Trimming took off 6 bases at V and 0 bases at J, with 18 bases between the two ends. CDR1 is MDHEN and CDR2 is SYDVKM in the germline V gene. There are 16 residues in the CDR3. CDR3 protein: CASSYPQRESSYEQYF. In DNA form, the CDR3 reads TGTGCCAGCAGCTACCCCCAACGGGAAAGCTCCTACGAGCAGTACTTC.